This TCR beta chain was obtained from a study of OX40 agonist ivuxolimab in advanced cancers. About the research overall: Those enrolled were 70% to 85% male, with a mean age of around 57 years and ages from roughly 20 to 85.

This CDR3 has 16 residues. Germline V lookup: CDR1 MNHEY, CDR2 SVGAGI. V dropped 2 bases and J dropped 1; count of bases not matched to a gene: 3. Repertoires were generated with immunoSEQ multiplex PCR, while TCRdb's copy carries only in-frame clones and drops some. Seen here are roughly 30,000 clones, more than 85% observed once, and the top ten hold around 27%. The sequencing here drew on CD4+ or CD8+ T cells sorted from blood, taken in a trial of the OX40 agonist ivuxolimab. The rearrangement uses TRBV6-5 and TRBJ2-3; 10 bases are a match to TRBD2. The clonotype was recovered from an adult with an advanced solid tumor such as melanoma, head and neck, liver or kidney cancer. The CDR3 DNA reads TGTGCCAGCAGTTACGACGGACTAGCGGGCACAGATACGCAGTATTTT. It is translated as CASSYDGLAGTDTQYF.